This T cell receptor (beta chain) comes out of a study of T cells in localized non-small cell lung cancer. Germline CDR1 SGDLS, CDR2 YYNGEE. This CDR3 is 15 amino acids long. V lost 0 bases, J lost 4 bases, and 12 bases lay in between. Whole-study results and caveats: Only one tumor region went through sequencing, so heterogeneity may still be there. Elevated blood T cell density was associated with longer overall survival. A median of about 60 of the top 100 tumor clones appeared in adjacent lung, which was paired and uninvolved. Clonality peaked in uninvolved adjacent lung rather than tumor.

Some clones are missing from TCRdb's copy, which holds only in-frame ones; the method was immunoSEQ multiplex PCR. The sample shows 3,000 or so clones, 29% of them seen only once. This clone counts as medium-sized. The target antigen is unknown. The sample here was lung tumor tissue, taken before any cancer treatment. This receptor was taken from a man between 40 and 75 years old with stage I lung adenocarcinoma. The chain carries TRBV9 and TRBJ2-3, with D tentatively TRBD1 (6 bases). In nucleotides, the CDR3 is TGTGCCAGCAGCGTAGCTCAGCGGACAGCAGATACGCAGTATTTT. This encodes CASSVAQRTADTQYF.